What follows are 7 T cell receptor beta chains derived from one specimen sequenced in a study of prognosis after radiotherapy for stage I lung cancer. From genomic DNA, TCR beta CDR3 was amplified by two-round multiplex PCR. First-round PCR used primers specific to each TRBV and TRBJ gene. Each CDR3 protein is one row after TCRdb ran MiXCR on the multiplex PCR reads. The profile shows fewer than 65,000 distinct CDR3 sequences, roughly 36% of them singletons. The starting material was PBMCs, obtained before or after stereotactic body radiation therapy (not recorded which). These receptors were obtained from a donor aged 50 or older with non-small cell lung cancer.

This clonotype was recorded many times. The chain links TRBV2 to TRBJ2-1, with 10 bases matching TRBD1. Trimming at V came to 6 bases and at J to 9 bases, leaving 5 bases not matched to a gene. CDR1 and CDR2 from the germline V gene are SNHLY and FYNNEI. This CDR3 region has 13 residues. CDR3 coding DNA: TGTGCCAGCAGCGGACAGGGGGGTGGTGAGCAGTTCTTC. It is translated as CASSGQGGGEQFF.

Of note for this clonotype: This could be a read error, since a much larger clone is one nucleotide away. The V call is TRBV9, the J call TRBJ2-6, with no clear D. The germline CDR1 and CDR2 sequences are SGDLS and YYNGEE. The CDR3 covers 13 residues. V lost 8 bases to trimming and J lost 0 bases, with 6 bases between them. CDR3 DNA sequence: TGTGCCAGAGAGCTCTCTGGGGCCAACGTCCTGACTTTC. Protein: CARELSGANVLTF.

This clonotype was seen only a few times. This rearrangement joins TRBV15 to TRBJ1-1, with 7 bases lining up with TRBD1. CDR1 and CDR2 (germline): LNHNV, YYDKDF (reference sequence). The junction had 5 bases not matched to a gene; V was cut back by 4 bases and J by 0 bases. This CDR3 contains 15 residues. The CDR3 region is CATSIAQGMNTEAFF. The CDR3 DNA follows: TGTGCCACCAGCATAGCACAGGGGATGAACACTGAAGCTTTCTTT.

This clonotype occurred many times. The chain carries TRBV20-1 and TRBJ2-2; 13 nucleotides line up with TRBD2. Germline V lookup: CDR1 DFQATT, CDR2 SNEGSKA (reference sequence). The CDR3 runs 15 residues. V lost 3 bases to trimming and J lost 4 bases; unmatched junction nucleotides: 2. Written as DNA, the CDR3 is TGCAGTGCTAGCGGACTAGCGGGAGCCACCGGGGAGCTGTTTTTT. It encodes CSASGLAGATGELFF.

This clonotype was counted ten times or more. V is TRBV6-5 and J is TRBJ2-3; D remains ambiguous. The V gene lost 1 base and the J gene lost 7 bases, with 6 bases spanning the gap. The CDR3 has 12 amino acids. CDR1 is MNHEY, CDR2 SVGAGI, per germline. The CDR3 DNA sequence: TGTGCCAGCAGTTACTTAAGGTATACGCAGTATTTT. Its translation: CASSYLRYTQYF.

This clonotype was seen ten or more times. The rearrangement links TRBV20-1 to TRBJ1-2; TRBD1 might be the D (5 bases). The CDR3 consists of 12 residues. Germline V CDR1 and CDR2: DFQATT, SNEGSKA (reference sequence). V lost 7 bases to trimming and J lost 6 bases, with 15 bases between them. CDR3 sequence reads: CSGPSLRDGYTF. The DNA of the CDR3 is TGCAGTGGCCCCTCCCTCAGGGATGGCTACACCTTC.

This clonotype was counted ten times or more. The gene calls are TRBV5-1 and TRBJ2-2; TRBD1 agrees at 8 bases. The CDR3 is 14 residues long. J was trimmed by 3 bases and V by 7 bases; bases with no gene match: 5. Germline V gene sequence: CDR1 SGHRS, CDR2 YFSETQ. The CDR3 loop reads CASHRDRHTGELFF. The CDR3 region has the DNA TGCGCCAGCCACCGGGACAGGCACACCGGGGAGCTGTTTTTT.